The clone carrying this TCR beta chain turned up a few times. The antigen is unknown. This sample was included in a study of beta chain features in type 1 diabetes. As every portion of the isolated RNA was reverse transcribed, the sequencing read expressed TCRB transcripts. The assay was immunoSEQ multiplex PCR, and TCRdb's table has in-frame clones only and misses some. The sample carries under 550,000 clones, roughly an eighth recorded once. Central memory, naive, regulatory and stem cell-like memory CD4+ cells were sorted by CD45RO/CCR7/CD25/CD127/CD95/CD27. Study-wide results and caveats: Sequencing used cDNA, and cells with high TCR expression could therefore be over-represented. At VDJ recombination sites, type 1 diabetes patients had fewer insertions and more deleted nucleotides.

The sequence derives from a woman aged 18-29 years in good health. Material: naive CD4+ T cells from blood.

CDR3 DNA: TGTGCCAGCAGCTTAGGTTCACTGGCACGAAGCACAGATACGCAGTATTTT. Its translation: CASSLGSLARSTDTQYF. The chain joins TRBV7-9 to TRBJ2-3, with D unclear. CDR1 is SEHNR and CDR2 is FQNEAQ in the germline V gene (reference sequence). This CDR3 spans 17 amino acids. With 1 base removed from V and 0 bases from J, the gap between germline ends came to 14 bases.